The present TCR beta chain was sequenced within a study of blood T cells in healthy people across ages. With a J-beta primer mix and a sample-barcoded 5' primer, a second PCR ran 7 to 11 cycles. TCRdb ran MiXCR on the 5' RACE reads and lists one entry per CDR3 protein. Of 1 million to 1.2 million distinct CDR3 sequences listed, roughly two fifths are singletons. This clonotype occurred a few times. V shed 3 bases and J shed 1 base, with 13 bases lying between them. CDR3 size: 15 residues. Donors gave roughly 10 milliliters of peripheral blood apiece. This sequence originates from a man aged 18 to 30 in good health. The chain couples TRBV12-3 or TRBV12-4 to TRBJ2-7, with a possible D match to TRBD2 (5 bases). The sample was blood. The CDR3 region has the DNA TGTGCCAGCAGTTTGCAGGCGGGTGGATCCTACGAGCAGTACTTC. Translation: CASSLQAGGSYEQYF.